These T cell receptor beta chains were read from a single sample in a study of CD8 T cells in ankylosing spondylitis. TCRdb re-derived calls from the 5' RACE reads in MiXCR, one entry per CDR3 protein. The data show 20,000 to 30,000 distinct CDR3 sequences, about 2.6% seen once. Sequenced sample: blood, either unsorted or a sorted T cell fraction (not recorded which). These receptors were taken from a female donor with ankylosing spondylitis or in good health (not recorded which). CDR3s include the opening cysteine and the closing phenylalanine or tryptophan. Each record gives: V gene, J gene, D gene, clone size, CDR3 DNA, CDR3 protein. A D gene is named only where the DNA matches it firmly. Part of the rows lack a size; the others show once, few, many or a class for expanded clones.

TRBV9,TRBJ2-5,-,-,TGTACCAGCAGCGTAGATATGACAGGAGAAGAGACGCAGTACTTC,CTSSVDMTGEETQYF
TRBV9,TRBJ2-3,TRBD2,many,TGTGCCAGCAGCCCAGGGAGGGACACAGATACGCAGTATTTT,CASSPGRDTDTQYF
TRBV9,TRBJ2-3,-,many,TGTGCCAGCAGCGAGACTGAGGGCACCACAGATACGCAGTATTTT,CASSETEGTTDTQYF
TRBV9,TRBJ2-3,-,many,TGTGCCAGCAGCGTAGCTGGCAGGGCCCCCACAGATACGCAGTATTTT,CASSVAGRAPTDTQYF
TRBV9,TRBJ2-3,TRBD2,many,TGTGCCAGCAGCGTCACCCATAGCGGGGGCACAGATACGCAGTATTTT,CASSVTHSGGTDTQYF
TRBV9,TRBJ2-3,TRBD1,many,TGTGCCAGCAGCAAGGGACAGTGCGTTGCAGATACGCAGTATTTT,CASSKGQCVADTQYF
TRBV3-1,TRBJ2-3,TRBD2,many,TGTGCCAGCAGCCCGCGGACCGGGACTAGCGGGAGTAGCACAGATACGCAGTATTTT,CASSPRTGTSGSSTDTQYF
TRBV9,TRBJ1-2,-,many,TGTGCCAGCAGCGTAGAACCAGGGGCTAACTATGGCTACACCTTC,CASSVEPGANYGYTF
TRBV9,TRBJ2-7,TRBD1,many,TGTGCCAGCAGCTCGAGAGAGGGGGCGCGGGAGCAGTACTTC,CASSSREGAREQYF
TRBV9,TRBJ2-2,-,many,TGTGCCAGCAGCGTAGTCGACGAAGGATCCGGGGAGCTGTTTTTT,CASSVVDEGSGELFF
TRBV9,TRBJ2-7,-,many,TGTGCCAGCAGCGTAGGGTCTCGAGGGGGAGCAGGATACGAGCAGTACTTC,CASSVGSRGGAGYEQYF
TRBV25-1,TRBJ1-6,TRBD1,-,TGTGCCAGCACTCCCGGGACAGGTCCTACTAATTCACCCCTCCACTTT,CASTPGTGPTNSPLHF
TRBV9,TRBJ2-6,-,many,TGTGCCAGCAGCGCCACTAGCTCTGGGGCCAACGTCCTGACTTTC,CASSATSSGANVLTF
TRBV9,TRBJ2-1,-,many,-,CASSVASGQGVYNEQFF
TRBV9,TRBJ2-1,TRBD2,many,TGTGCCAGCAGGGGCCCGGGACTATACAATGAGCAGTTCTTC,CASRGPGLYNEQFF
TRBV9,TRBJ2-7,-,many,TGTGCCAGCAGCGTAGGTAACGTAAACTACGAGCAGTACTTC,CASSVGNVNYEQYF
TRBV9,TRBJ2-7,TRBD1,many,TGTGCCAGCAGCGGAGGGGGCAGGGGCGAGCAGTACTTC,CASSGGGRGEQYF
TRBV5-1,TRBJ2-7,-,many,TGCGCCAGCACCGGTGAGCATACTAGCTCCTACGAGCAGTACTTC,CASTGEHTSSYEQYF
TRBV9,TRBJ2-1,TRBD2,many,TGTGCCAGCAGCCTCTCGGGGGGAGGGCAGTTCTTC,CASSLSGGGQFF
TRBV9,TRBJ2-7,TRBD2,many,TGTGCCAGCAGCAAGAGCGGGGGGGCCGCCGAGCAGTACTTC,CASSKSGGAAEQYF
TRBV9,TRBJ1-2,TRBD1,many,TGTGCCAGCAGCCCCCACGGGACAGCATATGGCTACACCTTC,CASSPHGTAYGYTF
TRBV9,TRBJ2-5,-,many,TGTGCCAGCAGCGGATCAATGTACCAAGAGACCCAGTACTTC,CASSGSMYQETQYF
TRBV9,TRBJ2-7,TRBD2,many,TGTGCCAGCAGCGTAACCGGGACTAGCGACTACGAGCAGTACTTC,CASSVTGTSDYEQYF
TRBV9,TRBJ1-1,TRBD1,many,TGTGCCAGCAGCGCAAGACCAGGGGGTGGGACTGAAGCTTTCTTT,CASSARPGGGTEAFF
TRBV9,TRBJ2-7,TRBD2,many,TGTGCCAGCAGCGTAGGGGGGACTAGGGGCTACGAGCAGTACTTC,CASSVGGTRGYEQYF
TRBV9,TRBJ2-7,-,medium-sized,TGTGCCAGCAGCCCCAGGATTAGTTACGAGCAGTACTTC,CASSPRISYEQYF
TRBV9,TRBJ2-1,TRBD2,many,TGTGCCAGCAGCGTGGGACTAGCGGGAGGATTCAGCTCCTACAATGAGCAGTTCTTC,CASSVGLAGGFSSYNEQFF
TRBV9,TRBJ2-3,-,many,TGTGCCAGCAGCGTAAGCCCCCTTACCACAGATACGCAGTATTTT,CASSVSPLTTDTQYF
TRBV12-3/TRBV12-4,TRBJ2-7,-,medium-sized,TGTGCCAGCACCGGGGACATATTAATGAGGTATTTTAGCGAGCAGTACTTC,CASTGDILMRYFSEQYF
TRBV9,TRBJ2-7,-,many,TGTGCCAGCAGCGTAGTTCCGGGGGCGACCTACGAGCAGTACTTC,CASSVVPGATYEQYF
TRBV9,TRBJ2-7,-,many,TGTGCCAGCAGCCCAAGACAGGGACTGGGTTCCTACGAGCAGTACTTC,CASSPRQGLGSYEQYF
TRBV9,TRBJ1-6,TRBD1,many,TGTGCCAGCAGCGTAGTAGGGACAGGGATTTCACCCCTCCACTTT,CASSVVGTGISPLHF
TRBV9,TRBJ2-1,TRBD1,many,TGTGCCAGCAGCAGAAGGACAGGGGCCGTCGATGAGCAGTTCTTC,CASSRRTGAVDEQFF
TRBV9,TRBJ1-1,-,many,TGTGCCAGCAGCGAGGGGGTTTTTGCTTTCTTT,CASSEGVFAFF
TRBV9,TRBJ2-2,TRBD1,many,TGTGCCAGCAGCGTAAGGGGGGACAGGATGAGCACCGGGGAGCTGTTTTTT,CASSVRGDRMSTGELFF
TRBV9,TRBJ2-2,TRBD2,many,TGTGCCAGCAGTCGGGGGGGGTCCAACACCGGGGAGCTGTTTTTT,CASSRGGSNTGELFF
TRBV9,TRBJ1-3,-,many,TGTGCCAGCAGCGTAGCGGAAAGGACCTCTGGAAACACCATATATTTT,CASSVAERTSGNTIYF
TRBV9,TRBJ2-2,-,many,TGTGCCAGCAGCGCCGAACGGACGAACACCGGGGAGCTGTTTTTT,CASSAERTNTGELFF
TRBV9,TRBJ2-2,-,many,TGTGCCAGCAGCGTAGTGGGGACGGAAAACACCGGGGAGCTGTTTTTT,CASSVVGTENTGELFF
TRBV9,TRBJ2-7,-,many,TGTGCCAGCAGCAACCAGGGGGGTGGCGAGCAGTACTTC,CASSNQGGGEQYF
TRBV9,TRBJ1-6,TRBD1,many,TGTGCCAGCAGCGTAACACAGGGGGCAACTACTAATTCACCCCTCCACTTT,CASSVTQGATTNSPLHF
TRBV9,TRBJ1-1,-,many,TGTGCCAGCAGCGTAGAGTTATCGAGGGGTGAAGCTTTCTTT,CASSVELSRGEAFF
TRBV9,TRBJ2-7,TRBD2,many,TGTGCCAGCAGCGTCTCCTCCGGGACTAGCTTGTACGAGCAGTACTTC,CASSVSSGTSLYEQYF
TRBV9,TRBJ2-1,-,many,TGTGCCAGCAGCGCTGAGGGCAGCTCTTACAATGAGCAGTTCTTC,CASSAEGSSYNEQFF
TRBV9,TRBJ2-7,-,many,TGTGCCAGCAGCGTAGGTCTGGGTTCCTACGAGCAGTACTTC,CASSVGLGSYEQYF
TRBV9,TRBJ2-1,-,many,TGTGCCAGCAGCGTAGGTTCCGGGATGTACAATGAGCAGTTCTTC,CASSVGSGMYNEQFF
TRBV9,TRBJ2-1,TRBD2,many,TGTGCCAGCAGCCCCCAGCGGGGAGGGTATGAGCAGTTCTTC,CASSPQRGGYEQFF
TRBV9,TRBJ2-1,-,many,TGTGCCAGCAGCCCCCGGAGTAGCGGACCCTTGAATGAGCAGTTCTTC,CASSPRSSGPLNEQFF
TRBV9,TRBJ2-5,-,many,TGTGCCAGCAGCGTAGCTCTAGGGGCAAGACAAGAGACCCAGTACTTC,CASSVALGARQETQYF
TRBV9,TRBJ1-3,-,many,TGTGCCAGCAGCCCCTGGAGTGAGGCTGGAAACACCATATATTTT,CASSPWSEAGNTIYF
TRBV9,TRBJ2-5,TRBD1,many,TGTGCCAGTAAGCCCCCGGGACAGCAAGAGACCCAGTACTTC,CASKPPGQQETQYF
TRBV9,TRBJ2-3,-,many,TGTGCCAGCAGCGTAGCGGCAGTGGATACGCAGTATTTT,CASSVAAVDTQYF
TRBV9,TRBJ2-6,-,many,TGTGCCAGCAGCGTTACAGACTCTGGGGCCAACGTCCTGACTTTC,CASSVTDSGANVLTF